The clone carrying this T cell receptor (beta chain) appeared a single time. The data were taken from a study of T cell changes during pregnancy in multiple sclerosis. Some clones are missing from TCRdb's copy, which holds only in-frame ones; the method was immunoSEQ multiplex PCR. The sample shows 85,000 to 90,000 clones, 94% of them seen only once. J lost 4 bases, V lost 1 base, and 4 bases had no gene match. Germline-derived CDR1 and CDR2 are SQVTM and ANQGSEA. This CDR3 has 14 amino acids. The TCR sequence derives from a female donor in good health, enrolled as a control in a pregnancy study. The V call is TRBV29-1, the J call TRBJ2-4; 7 bases align to TRBD2. Specimen: peripheral blood, collected after pregnancy. DNA of the CDR3: TGCAGCGTTGAAGTGCAGGGACTAAAAAACATTCAGTACTTC. Its protein is CSVEVQGLKNIQYF.